These 29 T cell receptor beta chains were all obtained from the same sample, sequenced in a study of OX40 agonist ivuxolimab in advanced cancers. The table came from immunoSEQ multiplex PCR; TCRdb's copy has only in-frame clones and leaves some out. The sample has 55,000 to 75,000 clones, 87% seen once. Sequences were derived from CD4+ or CD8+ T cells sorted from blood, sampled in a trial of the OX40 agonist ivuxolimab. The receptors derive from an adult with an advanced solid tumor such as melanoma, head and neck, liver or kidney cancer.

This chain joins TRBV5-1 and TRBJ2-2; D remains unclear. The V and J ends lost 0 bases and 1 base respectively, with 4 bases between them. CDR1 and CDR2 from the germline V gene are SGHRS and YFSETQ. This CDR3 has 14 amino acids. The CDR3 DNA reads as TGCGCCAGCAGCTTGGTCGGGAACACCGGGGAGCTGTTTTTT. It specifies CASSLVGNTGELFF.

The chain links TRBV11-2 to TRBJ2-2; a weak D match, TRBD1 (6 bases). Germline V gene sequence: CDR1 SGHAT, CDR2 FQNNGV. Between the trimmed V and J ends, which lost 5 bases and 9 bases, there was a span of 19 bases. The CDR3 contains 15 residues. In DNA, the CDR3 is TGTGCCAGCAGCCCTGGGGCAGGGGAAGGCAGGGAGCTGTTTTTT. Amino acids: CASSPGAGEGRELFF.

This chain uses TRBV30 with TRBJ1-2, with D possibly matching TRBD1 (5 bases). Looked up from germline, CDR1 is GTSNPN and CDR2 is SVGIG (reference sequence). The CDR3 consists of 13 residues. The CDR3 DNA reads as TGTGCGGACGACGGGGGACTTAACTATGGCTACACCTTC. This codes for CADDGGLNYGYTF.

The chain carries TRBV6-1 and TRBJ1-1; possible D gene TRBD1, 5 bases. Trimming removed 5 bases at V and 0 bases at J, with 10 bases between. This CDR3 comprises 14 residues. Germline lookup yields CDR1 MNHNS and CDR2 SASEGT. The CDR3 loop reads CASSRDPLNTEAFF. Written as DNA, the CDR3 is TGTGCCAGCAGTCGGGACCCTCTGAACACTGAAGCTTTCTTT.

This chain links TRBV10-2 with TRBJ1-1, with D unresolved. This CDR3 contains 13 residues. CDR1 is WSHSY, CDR2 SAAADI, per germline. V lost 8 bases and J lost 2, with 12 bases in between. The DNA of the CDR3 is TGCGCCAGCGCTTGGACCGCTAACACTGAAGCTTTCTTT. It is translated as CASAWTANTEAFF.

The chain is built from TRBV7-2 and TRBJ1-5, with a weak D call TRBD1 (6 bases). V was cut by 5 bases and J by 4 bases, with 9 bases left in between. This CDR3 spans 13 amino acids. Germline CDR1 reads SGHTA; CDR2 reads FQGNSA. The CDR3 sequence is CASSPGQNQPQHF. The CDR3 region has the DNA TGTGCCAGCAGCCCAGGACAGAATCAGCCCCAGCATTTT. Full variable domain (rest looked up from reference TRBV7-2 and TRBJ1-5): GAGVSQSPSNKVTEKGKDVELRCDPISGHTALYWYRQSLGQGLEFLIYFQGNSAPDKSGLPSDRFSAERTGGSVSTLTIQRTQQEDSAVYLCASSPGQNQPQHFGDGTRLSIL.

The chain joins TRBV10-3 to TRBJ2-3; D uncertain. Trimming removed 7 bases from V and 2 bases from J, with 16 bases in between. CDR3 size: 15 residues. Germline V gives CDR1 ENHRY, CDR2 SYGVKD. DNA of the CDR3: TGTGCCATCACCTCAGACGTGGGGATCACAGATACGCAGTATTTT. Translating gives CAITSDVGITDTQYF.

The chain couples TRBV29-1 to TRBJ1-2; D remains unclear. The V end lost 0 bases, the J end lost 6 bases, and 5 bases lay between the germline ends. The CDR3 extends over 11 amino acids. Germline V gives CDR1 SQVTM, CDR2 ANQGSEA. CDR3 residues: CSVEDINGYTF. CDR3 coding DNA: TGCAGCGTTGAAGACATAAATGGCTACACCTTC.

The chain carries TRBV25-1 and TRBJ2-3; 7 bases align to TRBD1. The CDR3 totals 15 residues. The germline CDR1 and CDR2 sequences are MGHDK and SYGVNS. V shed 6 bases, J shed 4 bases, and the junction held 10 bases outside the gene matches. The CDR3 region is CASRRDDRAADTQYF. The CDR3 nucleotides are TGTGCCAGCAGGAGAGACGACAGGGCGGCAGATACGCAGTATTTT.

The chain recombines TRBV9 with TRBJ2-5; D might be TRBD1 (7 bases). V lost 4 bases and J lost 5, with 15 bases in between. The CDR3 totals 14 residues. Germline V lookup: CDR1 SGDLS, CDR2 YYNGEE. The CDR3 loop reads CASSPHPGGETQYF. DNA of the CDR3: TGTGCCAGCAGCCCCCACCCAGGGGGGGAGACCCAGTACTTC.

The sample holds one count of this clone. This chain uses TRBV5-4 with TRBJ2-7; D is unresolved. CDR3 size: 14 residues. V lost 2 bases and J lost 3, with 12 bases in between. The germline CDR1 and CDR2 sequences are SGHNT and YYREEE (reference sequence). The DNA of the CDR3 is TGTGCCAGCAGCTTAGGGCCACAACTCTACGAGCAGTACTTC. Its protein is CASSLGPQLYEQYF.

The rearrangement uses TRBV6-5 and TRBJ1-1; no firm D call. The germline CDR1 and CDR2 sequences are MNHEY and SVGAGI. The V end was cut by 7 bases, the J end by 4 bases, with 7 bases between. This CDR3 has 11 residues. DNA for the CDR3: TGTGCCAGCACCATAGGCACTGAAGCTTTCTTT. The encoded protein is CASTIGTEAFF.

The chain links TRBV10-3 to TRBJ2-7; 8 nucleotides match TRBD2. V lost 4 bases and J lost 6; bases outside the gene matches: 11. Per germline, CDR1 ENHRY and CDR2 SYGVKD. The CDR3 sequence is 15 residues long. CDR3 sequence (DNA): TGTGCCATCAGTGGATGGGACGGGGGGGCGGGCGAGCAGTACTTC. Its translation is CAISGWDGGAGEQYF.

The CDR3 region has the DNA TGCGCCAGCAGTGCAGGGGGCTCCTACAATGAGCAGTTCTTC. Protein product: CASSAGGSYNEQFF. This chain joins TRBV10-1 and TRBJ2-1, with 7 bases matching TRBD1. The V gene's germline CDR1 is WNHNN and CDR2 SYGVQD (reference sequence). This CDR3 comprises 14 residues. V lost 4 bases, J lost 0 bases, and 0 bases stayed unmatched.

The V call is TRBV19, the J call TRBJ1-1, with D tentatively TRBD1 (5 bases). Deletions cut 1 base from V and 0 bases from J, with 6 bases between. The CDR3 is made up of 14 amino acids. Germline lookup yields CDR1 LNHDA and CDR2 SQIVND (reference sequence). The CDR3, as DNA: TGTGCCAGTAGTATAGCAGGGCTGAACACTGAAGCTTTCTTT. Amino acid sequence: CASSIAGLNTEAFF.

The CDR3 region has the DNA TGTGCCAGCAGTGACAGCAAGATGAACACTGAAGCTTTCTTT. This encodes CASSDSKMNTEAFF. The chain carries TRBV28 and TRBJ1-1; TRBD1 is a possible D gene (5 bases). Trimming took 5 bases from V and 0 from J, leaving 10 bases between them. In germline, CDR1 is MDHEN, CDR2 SYDVKM. CDR3 length: 14 amino acids.

The chain is built from TRBV7-2 and TRBJ2-5, with a possible D match to TRBD2 (5 bases). The CDR3 is 14 amino acids. With 4 bases removed from V and 1 base from J, the gap between germline ends came to 10 bases. CDR1 and CDR2 (germline): SGHTA, FQGNSA. The CDR3: CASSSGLIQETQYF. Written as DNA, the CDR3 is TGTGCCAGCAGCTCTGGACTGATCCAAGAGACCCAGTACTTC.

Here the CDR3 reads CSVGGLNEKLFF. CDR3 bases: TGCAGCGTTGGGGGGCTAAATGAAAAACTGTTTTTT. The genes are TRBV29-1 and TRBJ1-4; D is perhaps TRBD1 (6 bases). CDR3 length: 12 amino acids. Germline CDR1 and CDR2: SQVTM and ANQGSEA. V was trimmed by 4 bases and J by 5 bases, leaving 8 bases between them.

The rearrangement uses TRBV19 and TRBJ1-1; a weak D match, TRBD1 (6 bases). Trimming stripped 4 bases from V and 0 bases from J, with 12 bases between. This CDR3 has 15 amino acids. CDR1 LNHDA and CDR2 SQIVND come from the germline V gene (reference sequence). The CDR3 protein is CASSTVTGVNTEAFF. As DNA, the CDR3 is TGTGCCAGTAGTACTGTGACAGGAGTGAACACTGAAGCTTTCTTT.

This chain uses TRBV28 with TRBJ2-1, with 9 bases identical to TRBD2. The CDR3 has 15 residues. V was pared by 6 bases and J by 4 bases, with 7 bases of the junction left unmatched. The germline V gene encodes CDR1 MDHEN and CDR2 SYDVKM. The CDR3 DNA follows: TGTGCCAGCAGCCCCTCGGCGGGAGGGTACAATGAGCAGTTCTTC. It specifies CASSPSAGGYNEQFF.

The CDR3 DNA follows: TGTGCCAGCGTACGCCCCGAGGACGGCGGGAGGGCCCGCTACGAGCAGTACTTC. Translation gives CASVRPEDGGRARYEQYF. The V call is TRBV2, the J call TRBJ2-7; TRBD2 matches 9 bases. Germline lookup yields CDR1 SNHLY and CDR2 FYNNEI. Trimming removed 8 bases from V and 3 bases from J; junction bases left unmatched: 20. This CDR3 contains 18 residues. Full variable domain (rest looked up from reference TRBV2 and TRBJ2-7): EPEVTQTPSHQVTQMGQEVILRCVPISNHLYFYWYRQILGQKVEFLVSFYNNEISEKSEIFDDQFSVERPDGSNFTLKIRSTKLEDSAMYFCASVRPEDGGRARYEQYFGPGTRLTVT.

The J gene is TRBJ1-1, the V gene TRBV19, with D hard to call. V was cut by 4 bases and J by 0 bases, with 6 bases left in between. The CDR3 sequence is 13 residues long. From germline, CDR1 is LNHDA and CDR2 SQIVND (reference sequence). The CDR3 DNA sequence: TGTGCCAGTAGTAATTATGTGAACACTGAAGCTTTCTTT. Its protein product is CASSNYVNTEAFF. The full variable domain, completed using reference TRBV19 and TRBJ1-1, is DGGITQSPKYLFRKEGQNVTLSCEQNLNHDAMYWYRQDPGQGLRLIYYSQIVNDFQKGDIAEGYSVSREKKESFPLTVTSAQKNPTAFYLCASSNYVNTEAFFGQGTRLTVV.

This chain joins TRBV29-1 and TRBJ1-2; 9 bases fit TRBD1. Per germline, CDR1 SQVTM and CDR2 ANQGSEA. The CDR3 spans 11 residues. V gave up 6 bases and J gave up 8 bases; unmatched junction bases: 4. The CDR3 loop reads CSVWTGEGYTF. CDR3 DNA sequence: TGCAGCGTGTGGACAGGGGAGGGCTACACCTTC.

The chain combines TRBV6-6 with TRBJ2-4; no definite D call. The CDR3 totals 14 residues. In germline, CDR1 is MNHNY, CDR2 SVGAGI (reference sequence). V dropped 2 bases and J dropped 8 bases, with 13 bases sitting between them. CDR3 protein: CASSYELLSHIQYF. The DNA of the CDR3 is TGTGCCAGCAGTTACGAGTTGTTGAGTCACATTCAGTACTTC.

The rearrangement joins TRBV27 to TRBJ1-1; 7 nucleotides agree with TRBD1. This CDR3 region has 16 residues. Germline lookup yields CDR1 MNHEY and CDR2 SMNVEV (reference sequence). The trim removed 4 bases at V and 4 bases at J, leaving 12 bases unmatched. In DNA, the CDR3 is TGTGCCAGCAGTTCGACAGGGCGAGGGCGTGGCACTGAAGCTTTCTTT. Encoded protein: CASSSTGRGRGTEAFF.

The CDR3 DNA reads as TGTGCCAGCAGCCCCGGCGGGAGGTCCTACAATGAGCAGTTCTTC. Amino acids: CASSPGGRSYNEQFF. J is TRBJ2-1 and V is TRBV28, with TRBD2 matching 8 bases. The junction had 5 bases not matched to a gene; V was cut back by 6 bases and J by 1 base. From germline, CDR1 is MDHEN and CDR2 SYDVKM. This CDR3 has 15 amino acids.

This chain connects TRBV13 to TRBJ2-3; TRBD2 matches at 10 bases. Germline CDR1 PRHDT, CDR2 FYEKMQ (reference sequence). The CDR3 spans 17 residues. The ends lost 0 bases at V and 3 bases at J; junction bases unmatched: 6. The DNA for the CDR3 is TGTGCCAGCAGCTTAGGGGCTAGCGGGGGTTCTACAGATACGCAGTATTTT. Translating gives CASSLGASGGSTDTQYF.

The genes are TRBV7-8 and TRBJ1-1, with TRBD1 matching 12 bases. Germline trimming cut 4 bases from V and 0 bases from J; bases unmatched to any gene: 3. This CDR3 has 16 amino acids. The germline V gene encodes CDR1 SGHVS and CDR2 FQNEAQ. CDR3 loop: CASSSGTGGVNTEAFF. In nucleotides, the CDR3 is TGTGCCAGCAGCTCTGGGACAGGGGGCGTGAACACTGAAGCTTTCTTT.

This clone was detected once. The V and J genes are TRBV15 and TRBJ2-3; D gene uncertain. The germline V gene encodes CDR1 LNHNV and CDR2 YYDKDF (reference sequence). V lost 0 bases and J lost 0, with 10 bases in between. The CDR3 is made up of 16 amino acids. The CDR3 region is CATSRDRISSTDTQYF. The CDR3 nucleotides are TGTGCCACCAGCAGAGATCGGATCAGTAGCACAGATACGCAGTATTTT.